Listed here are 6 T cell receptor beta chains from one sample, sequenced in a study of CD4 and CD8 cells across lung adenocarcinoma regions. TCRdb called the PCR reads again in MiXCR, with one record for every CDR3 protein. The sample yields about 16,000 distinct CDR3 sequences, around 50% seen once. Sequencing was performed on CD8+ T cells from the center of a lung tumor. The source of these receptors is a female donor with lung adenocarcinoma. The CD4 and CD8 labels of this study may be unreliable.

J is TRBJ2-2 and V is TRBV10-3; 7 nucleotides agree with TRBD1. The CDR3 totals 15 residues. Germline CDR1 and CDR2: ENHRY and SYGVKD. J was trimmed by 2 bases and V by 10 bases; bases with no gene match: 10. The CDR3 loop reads CATLDRSINTGELFF. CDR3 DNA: TGTGCCACATTGGACAGGTCGATTAACACCGGGGAGCTGTTTTTT.

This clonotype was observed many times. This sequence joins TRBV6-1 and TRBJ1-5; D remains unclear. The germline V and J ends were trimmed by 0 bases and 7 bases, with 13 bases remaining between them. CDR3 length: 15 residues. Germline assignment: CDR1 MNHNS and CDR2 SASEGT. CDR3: CASSEARFGRQPQHF. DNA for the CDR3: TGTGCCAGCAGTGAAGCGCGTTTCGGGAGACAGCCCCAGCATTTT.

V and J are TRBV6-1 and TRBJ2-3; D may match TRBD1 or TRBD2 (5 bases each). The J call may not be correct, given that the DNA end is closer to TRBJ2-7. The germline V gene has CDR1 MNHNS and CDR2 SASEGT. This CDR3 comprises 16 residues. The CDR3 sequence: CASRPTGQPAKDTQYF. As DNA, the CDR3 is TGTGCGAGCCGCCCTACGGGGCAGCCAGCCAAAGACACGCAGTACTTC.

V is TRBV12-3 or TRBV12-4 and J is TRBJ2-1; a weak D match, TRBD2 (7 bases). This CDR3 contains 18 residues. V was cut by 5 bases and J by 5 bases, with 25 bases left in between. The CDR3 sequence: CASSGGWGGGGGDNEQFF. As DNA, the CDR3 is TGTGCCAGCAGTGGGGGGTGGGGGGGGGGGGGGGGCGACAATGAGCAGTTCTTC.

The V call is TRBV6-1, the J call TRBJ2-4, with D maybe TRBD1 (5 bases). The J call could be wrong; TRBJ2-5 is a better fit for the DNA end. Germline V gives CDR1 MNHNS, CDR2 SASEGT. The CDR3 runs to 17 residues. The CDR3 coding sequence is TGTGCCAGCAGTGAAGTACTGCCAGGGCCAGAAGAAGGGACCCAGTACTTC. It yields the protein CASSEVLPGPEEGTQYF.

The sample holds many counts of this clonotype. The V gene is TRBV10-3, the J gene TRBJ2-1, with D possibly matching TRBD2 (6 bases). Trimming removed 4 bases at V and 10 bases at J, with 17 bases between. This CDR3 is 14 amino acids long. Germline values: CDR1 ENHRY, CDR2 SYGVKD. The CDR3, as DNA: TGTGCCATCAGTGGGCGGGGTTGGGACTCCGAGCAGTTCTTC. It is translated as CAISGRGWDSEQFF.